This T cell receptor (beta chain) was identified during a study of T cells expressing NK-cell markers. Study at large: Sorted CD3+CD56-NKG2C+, CD3+CD56+NKG2C+ and CD3+CD56+NKG2C- T cells supplied the TCR beta repertoires. HCMV seropositivity marked most of the eight sequenced donors; one was seronegative.

Details on this clonotype: Antigen specificity is unknown.

CDR3 length: 11 residues. The germline CDR1 and CDR2 sequences are DFQATT and SNEGSKA (reference sequence). TCRdb re-called the 5' RACE reads and catalogs CDR3 proteins one per entry, DNA excluded. This sample carries fewer than 550,000 distinct CDR3 sequences, with 1.4% going to the ten biggest clones. Whole-study results and caveats: Once again these clonotypes came out on top in the CD3+CD56-NKG2C+ fraction of a few donors.

The J gene is TRBJ1-1, the V gene TRBV20-1. The TCR sequence derives from a woman in her fifties or sixties in good health. Specimen: blood T cells: a sorted CD56 or NKG2C T cell subset, CD4+ or CD8+ T cells, or bulk PBMC T cells (not recorded which). The CDR3 spells CRSGPNTEAFF.